This T cell receptor beta chain was observed in a study of Ad26.COV2.S vaccination and SARS-CoV-2 variants. This clone was seen a single time. Here immunoSEQ multiplex PCR was the method, and the copy in TCRdb shows in-frame clones only, minus some. Of roughly 390,000 clones listed, approximately 90% were seen once; the top ten hold 3% to 3.5%. Treatment of the sample: approximately 18 received Ad26.COV2.S at low or high dose, single or two shots; 5 received placebo; per-sample allocation not given. Sampling occurred on day 63 after the first vaccine or placebo injection. The specimen comprised peripheral blood, sampled in a trial of Ad26.COV2.S vaccine versus placebo. The sequence was obtained from a person between 18 and 60 years old who received the Ad26.COV2.S COVID-19 vaccine or a placebo.

The CDR3 here is CAISERGISTEAFF. CDR3 nucleotides: TGTGCCATCAGTGAGAGAGGTATCTCCACTGAAGCTTTCTTT. V and J are TRBV10-3 and TRBJ1-1; D unresolved. This CDR3 region has 14 residues. The V gene lost 2 bases and the J gene lost 4 bases, with 11 bases spanning the gap. Per germline, CDR1 ENHRY and CDR2 SYGVKD.